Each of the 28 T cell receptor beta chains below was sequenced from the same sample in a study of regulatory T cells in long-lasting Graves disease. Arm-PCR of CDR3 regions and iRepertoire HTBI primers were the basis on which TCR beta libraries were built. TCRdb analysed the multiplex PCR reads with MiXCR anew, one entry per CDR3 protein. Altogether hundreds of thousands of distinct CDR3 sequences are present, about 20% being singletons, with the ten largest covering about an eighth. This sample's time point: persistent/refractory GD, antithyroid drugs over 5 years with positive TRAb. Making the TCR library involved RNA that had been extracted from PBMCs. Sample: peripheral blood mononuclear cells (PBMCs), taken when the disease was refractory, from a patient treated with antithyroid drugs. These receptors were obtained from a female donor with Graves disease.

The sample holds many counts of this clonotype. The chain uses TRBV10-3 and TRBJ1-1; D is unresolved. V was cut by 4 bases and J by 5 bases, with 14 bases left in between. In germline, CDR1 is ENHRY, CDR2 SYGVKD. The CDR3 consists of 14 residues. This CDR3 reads CAISGEGGWTEAFF. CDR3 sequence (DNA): TGTGCCATCAGTGGAGAGGGCGGATGGACTGAAGCTTTCTTT.

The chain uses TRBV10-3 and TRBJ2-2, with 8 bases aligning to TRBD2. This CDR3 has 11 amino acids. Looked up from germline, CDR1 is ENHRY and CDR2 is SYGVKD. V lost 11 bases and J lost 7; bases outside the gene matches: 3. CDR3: CASGGDGELFF. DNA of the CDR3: TGTGCCTCCGGGGGGGACGGGGAGCTGTTTTTT.

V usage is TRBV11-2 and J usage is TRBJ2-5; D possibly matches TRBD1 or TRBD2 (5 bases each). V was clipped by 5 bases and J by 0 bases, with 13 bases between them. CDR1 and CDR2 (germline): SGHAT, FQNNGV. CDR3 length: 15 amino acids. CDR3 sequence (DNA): TGTGCCAGCAGCCGGGACCCCACGAACCAAGAGACCCAGTACTTC. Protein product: CASSRDPTNQETQYF.

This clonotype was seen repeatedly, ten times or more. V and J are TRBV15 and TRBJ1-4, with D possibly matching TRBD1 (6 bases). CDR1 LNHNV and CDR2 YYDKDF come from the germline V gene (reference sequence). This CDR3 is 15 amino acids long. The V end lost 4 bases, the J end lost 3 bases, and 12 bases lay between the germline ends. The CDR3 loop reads CATSINRVANEKLFF. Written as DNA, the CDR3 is TGTGCCACCAGCATAAACAGGGTGGCTAATGAAAAACTGTTTTTT.

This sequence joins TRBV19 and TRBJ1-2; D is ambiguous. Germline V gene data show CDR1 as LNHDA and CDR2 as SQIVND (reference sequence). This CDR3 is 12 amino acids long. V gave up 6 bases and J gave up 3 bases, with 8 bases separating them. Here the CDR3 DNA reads TGTGCCAGTAGCCCCTCGGACTATGGCTACACCTTC. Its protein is CASSPSDYGYTF.

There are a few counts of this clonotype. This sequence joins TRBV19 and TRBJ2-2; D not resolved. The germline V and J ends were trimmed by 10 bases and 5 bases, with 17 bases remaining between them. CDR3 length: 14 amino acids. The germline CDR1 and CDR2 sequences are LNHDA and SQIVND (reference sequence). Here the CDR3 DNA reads TGTGCCACCTCTAAATCGGCCAGGACCGGGGAGCTGTTTTTT. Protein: CATSKSARTGELFF. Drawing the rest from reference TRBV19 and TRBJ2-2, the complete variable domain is DGGITQSPKYLFRKEGQNVTLSCEQNLNHDAMYWYRQDPGQGLRLIYYSQIVNDFQKGDIAEGYSVSREKKESFPLTVTSAQKNPTAFYLCATSKSARTGELFFGEGSRLTVL.

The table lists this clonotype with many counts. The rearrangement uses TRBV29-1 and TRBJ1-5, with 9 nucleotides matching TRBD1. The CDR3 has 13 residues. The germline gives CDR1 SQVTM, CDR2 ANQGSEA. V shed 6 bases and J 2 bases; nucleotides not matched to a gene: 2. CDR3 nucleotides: TGCAGCGTACAGGGGGCTGGCAATCAGCCCCAGCATTTT. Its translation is CSVQGAGNQPQHF.

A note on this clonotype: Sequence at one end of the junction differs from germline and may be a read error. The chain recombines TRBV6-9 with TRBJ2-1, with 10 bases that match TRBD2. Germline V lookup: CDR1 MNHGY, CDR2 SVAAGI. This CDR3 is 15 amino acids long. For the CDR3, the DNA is TGTGCCAACAGTTGGCCTAGCGGGAGCTACAATGAGCAGTTCTTC. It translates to CANSWPSGSYNEQFF.

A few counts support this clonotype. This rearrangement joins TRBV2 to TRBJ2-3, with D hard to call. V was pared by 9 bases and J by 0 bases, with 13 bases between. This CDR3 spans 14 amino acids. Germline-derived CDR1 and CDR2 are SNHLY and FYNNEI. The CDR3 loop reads CASQAAQSTDTQYF. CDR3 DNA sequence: TGTGCCAGTCAGGCAGCACAGAGCACAGATACGCAGTATTTT.

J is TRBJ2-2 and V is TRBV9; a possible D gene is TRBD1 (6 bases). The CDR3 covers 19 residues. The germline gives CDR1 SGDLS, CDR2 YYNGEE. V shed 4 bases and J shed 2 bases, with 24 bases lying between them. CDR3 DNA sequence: TGTGCCAGCAGCTCCACAGGGTTGATACGCTTTTTAAACACCGGGGAGCTGTTTTTT. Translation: CASSSTGLIRFLNTGELFF.

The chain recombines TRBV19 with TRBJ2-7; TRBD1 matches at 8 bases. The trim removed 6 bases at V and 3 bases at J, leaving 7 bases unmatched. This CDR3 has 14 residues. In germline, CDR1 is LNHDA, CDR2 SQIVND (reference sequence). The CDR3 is CASSTPGTGYEQYF. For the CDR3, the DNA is TGTGCCAGTAGCACCCCCGGGACAGGCTACGAGCAGTACTTC. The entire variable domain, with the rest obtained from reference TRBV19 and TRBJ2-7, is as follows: DGGITQSPKYLFRKEGQNVTLSCEQNLNHDAMYWYRQDPGQGLRLIYYSQIVNDFQKGDIAEGYSVSREKKESFPLTVTSAQKNPTAFYLCASSTPGTGYEQYFGPGTRLTVT.

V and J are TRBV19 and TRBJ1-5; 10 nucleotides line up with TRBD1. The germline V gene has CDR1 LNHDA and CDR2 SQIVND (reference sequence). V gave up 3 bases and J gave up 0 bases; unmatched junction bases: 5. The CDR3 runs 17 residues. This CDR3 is CASSMGTGDRSNQPQHF. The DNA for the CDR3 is TGTGCCAGTAGTATGGGGACAGGGGATCGTAGCAATCAGCCCCAGCATTTT. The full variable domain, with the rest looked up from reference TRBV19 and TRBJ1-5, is DGGITQSPKYLFRKEGQNVTLSCEQNLNHDAMYWYRQDPGQGLRLIYYSQIVNDFQKGDIAEGYSVSREKKESFPLTVTSAQKNPTAFYLCASSMGTGDRSNQPQHFGDGTRLSIL.

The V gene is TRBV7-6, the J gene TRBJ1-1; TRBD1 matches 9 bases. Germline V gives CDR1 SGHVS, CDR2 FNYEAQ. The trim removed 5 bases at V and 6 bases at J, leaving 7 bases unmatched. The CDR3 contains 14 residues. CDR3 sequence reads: CASSQGQGSAEAFF. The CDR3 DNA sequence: TGTGCCAGCAGCCAAGGACAGGGGTCCGCTGAAGCTTTCTTT.

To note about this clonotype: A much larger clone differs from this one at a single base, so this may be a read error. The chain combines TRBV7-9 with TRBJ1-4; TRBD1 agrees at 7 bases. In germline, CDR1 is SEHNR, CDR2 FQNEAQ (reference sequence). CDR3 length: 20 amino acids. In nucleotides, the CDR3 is TGTGCCAGCAGTTACTCCGACCCGGGACAGAGAATTACAACTAATGAAAAACTGGTTTTT. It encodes CASSYSDPGQRITTNEKLVF.

CDR3 sequence (DNA): TGTGCCAGCAGTTACGAGGTAGATACGCAGTATTTT. This sequence encodes CASSYEVDTQYF. The V and J genes are TRBV6-2 or TRBV6-3 and TRBJ2-3; D uncertain. V shed 2 bases and J shed 5 bases, with 5 bases lying between them. This CDR3 spans 12 amino acids. Germline-derived CDR1 and CDR2 are MNHEY and SVGEGT.

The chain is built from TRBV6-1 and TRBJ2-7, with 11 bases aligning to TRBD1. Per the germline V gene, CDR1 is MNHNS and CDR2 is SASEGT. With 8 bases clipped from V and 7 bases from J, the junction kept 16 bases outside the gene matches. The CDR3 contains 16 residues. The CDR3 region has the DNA TGTGCCAGCTCACCACGGATAGGACAGGGGGCGCGGGAGCAGTACTTC. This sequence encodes CASSPRIGQGAREQYF.

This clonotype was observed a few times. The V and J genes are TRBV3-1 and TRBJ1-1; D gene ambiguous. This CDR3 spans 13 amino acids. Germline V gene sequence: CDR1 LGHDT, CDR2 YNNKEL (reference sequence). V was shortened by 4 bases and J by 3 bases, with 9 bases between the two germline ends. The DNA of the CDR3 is TGTGCCAGCAGCCCTTTACAGCACACTGAAGCTTTCTTT. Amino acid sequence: CASSPLQHTEAFF.

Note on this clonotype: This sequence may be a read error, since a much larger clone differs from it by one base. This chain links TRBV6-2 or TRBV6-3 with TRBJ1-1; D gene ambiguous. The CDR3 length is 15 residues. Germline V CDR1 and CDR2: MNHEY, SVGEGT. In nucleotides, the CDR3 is TGTGTCAGCAGTTACGAAGCCACCCTCAACACTGAAGCTTTCTTT. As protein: CVSSYEATLNTEAFF.

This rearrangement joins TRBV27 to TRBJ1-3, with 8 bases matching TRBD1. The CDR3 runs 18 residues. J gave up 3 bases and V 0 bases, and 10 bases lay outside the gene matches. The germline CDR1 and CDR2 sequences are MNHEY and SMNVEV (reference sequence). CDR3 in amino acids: CASSLSSPGTGGGNTIYF. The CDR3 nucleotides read TGTGCCAGCAGTTTATCGTCTCCCGGGACAGGTGGTGGAAACACCATATATTTT.

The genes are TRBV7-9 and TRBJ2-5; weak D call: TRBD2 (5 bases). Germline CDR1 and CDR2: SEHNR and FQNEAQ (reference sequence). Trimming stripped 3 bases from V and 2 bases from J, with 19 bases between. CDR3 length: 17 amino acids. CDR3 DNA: TGTGCCAGCAGCTTTCGGCGGGTGGGAAGGCCACAAGAGACCCAGTACTTC. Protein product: CASSFRRVGRPQETQYF.

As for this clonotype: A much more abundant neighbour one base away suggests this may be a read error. Written as DNA, the CDR3 is TGTGCCAGCACCCCCACCACAGGGCAGAGTAACTATGGCCACACCTTC. It specifies CASTPTTGQSNYGHTF. This chain links TRBV2 with TRBJ1-2; tentatively, D is TRBD1 (6 bases). Germline V lookup: CDR1 SNHLY, CDR2 FYNNEI. The CDR3 has 16 residues.

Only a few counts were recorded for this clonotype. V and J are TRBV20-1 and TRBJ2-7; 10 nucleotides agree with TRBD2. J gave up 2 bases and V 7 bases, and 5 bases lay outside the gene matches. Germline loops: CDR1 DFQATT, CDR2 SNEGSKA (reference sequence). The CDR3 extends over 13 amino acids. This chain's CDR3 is CSVLLAGAYEQYF. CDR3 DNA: TGCAGTGTCCTGCTAGCGGGGGCCTACGAGCAGTACTTC.

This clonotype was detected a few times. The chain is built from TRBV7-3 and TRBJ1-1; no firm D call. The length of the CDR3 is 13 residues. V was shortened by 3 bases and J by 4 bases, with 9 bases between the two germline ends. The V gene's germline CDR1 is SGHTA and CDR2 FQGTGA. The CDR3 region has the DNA TGTGCCAGCAGCTTGAACAGAGTCACTGAAGCTTTCTTT. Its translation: CASSLNRVTEAFF.

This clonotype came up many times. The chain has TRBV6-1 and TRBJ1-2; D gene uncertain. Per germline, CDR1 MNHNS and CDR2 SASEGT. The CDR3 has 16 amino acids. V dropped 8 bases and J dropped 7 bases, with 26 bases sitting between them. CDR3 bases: TGTGCCAGCGGAGAACGGGCCTCACCTTTCTCCCTTGGCTACACCTTC. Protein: CASGERASPFSLGYTF.

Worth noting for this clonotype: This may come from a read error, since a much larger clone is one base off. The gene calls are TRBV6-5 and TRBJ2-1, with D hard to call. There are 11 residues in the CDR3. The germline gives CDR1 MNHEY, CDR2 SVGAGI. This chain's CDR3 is CTSSYTEEQFF. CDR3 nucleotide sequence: TGTACCAGCAGTTACACGGAGGAGCAGTTCTTC.

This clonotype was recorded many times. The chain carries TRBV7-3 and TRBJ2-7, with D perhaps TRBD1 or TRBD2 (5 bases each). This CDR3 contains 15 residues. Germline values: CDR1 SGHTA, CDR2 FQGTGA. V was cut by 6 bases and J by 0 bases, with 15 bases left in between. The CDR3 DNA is TGTGCCAGCAGATTGGGCCGGGACCCCTCCTACGAGCAGTACTTC. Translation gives CASRLGRDPSYEQYF.

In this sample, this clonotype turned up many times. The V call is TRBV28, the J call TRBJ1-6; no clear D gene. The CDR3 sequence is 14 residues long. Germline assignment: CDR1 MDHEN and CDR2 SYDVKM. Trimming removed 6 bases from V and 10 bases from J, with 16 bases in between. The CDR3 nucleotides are TGTGCCAGCAGCTGGGGATTACTTATCTCACCCCTCCACTTT. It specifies CASSWGLLISPLHF.

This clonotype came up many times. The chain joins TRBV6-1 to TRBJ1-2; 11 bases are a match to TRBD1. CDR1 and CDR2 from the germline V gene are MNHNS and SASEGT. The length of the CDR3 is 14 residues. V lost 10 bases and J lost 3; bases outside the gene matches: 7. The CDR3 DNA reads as TGTGCCACCCGACCGGGACAGGGGGACTATGGCTACACCTTC. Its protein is CATRPGQGDYGYTF.